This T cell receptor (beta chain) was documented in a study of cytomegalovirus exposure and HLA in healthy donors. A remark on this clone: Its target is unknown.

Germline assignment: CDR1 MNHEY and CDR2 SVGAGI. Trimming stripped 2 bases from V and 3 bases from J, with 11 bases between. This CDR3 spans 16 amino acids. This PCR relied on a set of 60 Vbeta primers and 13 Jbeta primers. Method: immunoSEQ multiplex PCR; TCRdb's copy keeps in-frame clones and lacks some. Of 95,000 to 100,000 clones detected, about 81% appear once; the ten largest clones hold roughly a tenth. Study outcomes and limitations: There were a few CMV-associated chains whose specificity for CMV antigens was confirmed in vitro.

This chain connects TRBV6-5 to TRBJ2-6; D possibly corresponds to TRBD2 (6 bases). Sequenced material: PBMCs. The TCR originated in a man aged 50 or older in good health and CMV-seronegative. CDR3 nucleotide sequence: TGTGCCAGCAGTTACCGCCGCGGGGATGGGGCCAACGTCCTGACTTTC. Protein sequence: CASSYRRGDGANVLTF.